This TCR beta chain comes out of a study of cytomegalovirus exposure and HLA in healthy donors. For the study at large: Inside one of the first data releases sat about 85 million unique TCRs taken from HLA-typed donors. Study-wide results and caveats: With DRB1 most and HLA-C fewest, TCR association rates differed between HLA loci in a later analysis. In a later analysis, donors in an Asian-associated ancestry cluster reportedly had fewer N-insertions in productive TCRs than the cohort mean.

As concerns this clone: What it recognizes is unknown.

The primer mix had 60 Vbeta and 13 Jbeta primers. This table comes from immunoSEQ multiplex PCR, and its TCRdb copy is limited to in-frame clones, with some not included. The table includes about 190,000 clones, just under 75% detected once. Germline lookup yields CDR1 MDHEN and CDR2 SYDVKM. The V gene end was trimmed by 2 bases and the J gene end by 6 bases; junction bases not matched to a gene: 3. The CDR3 consists of 13 residues. This chain joins TRBV28 and TRBJ1-1, with 7 bases lining up with TRBD1. The material sequenced was PBMCs. The sequence was collected from a woman in her 30s in good health and CMV-seropositive. For the CDR3, the DNA is TGTGCCAGCAGTTTAGGGACAGTCTCTGAAGCTTTCTTT. This gives the protein CASSLGTVSEAFF.